This passage covers 30 T cell receptor beta chains from one sample sequenced in a study of cytomegalovirus exposure and HLA in healthy donors. This PCR relied on a set of 60 Vbeta primers and 13 Jbeta primers. The repertoire was sequenced with immunoSEQ multiplex PCR; TCRdb's copy has only in-frame clones and lacks some. The sample shows some 180,000 clones, 60% to 85% of them seen only once. Sequencing was done on a sample of PBMCs. These receptors were obtained from a man aged 18 to 30 in good health and CMV-seronegative.

This clone was recorded a few times. The J gene is TRBJ1-1, the V gene TRBV2; D is possibly TRBD1 (5 bases). The CDR3 runs 13 residues. CDR1 and CDR2 from the germline V gene are SNHLY and FYNNEI. V was trimmed by 4 bases and J by 2 bases, leaving 8 bases between them. The DNA of the CDR3 is TGTGCCAGCAGTGGGACATATAACACTGAAGCTTTCTTT. This gives the protein CASSGTYNTEAFF. The whole variable domain, filled in from reference TRBV2 and TRBJ1-1, reads EPEVTQTPSHQVTQMGQEVILRCVPISNHLYFYWYRQILGQKVEFLVSFYNNEISEKSEIFDDQFSVERPDGSNFTLKIRSTKLEDSAMYFCASSGTYNTEAFFGQGTRLTVV.

This clone was detected a few times. This chain connects TRBV10-3 to TRBJ1-1, with TRBD1 as a possible D gene (6 bases). Germline assignment: CDR1 ENHRY and CDR2 SYGVKD. V dropped 10 bases and J dropped 1 base, with 13 bases sitting between them. The CDR3 sequence is 13 residues long. The CDR3, as DNA: TGTGCCAGCGGGGGGACACCGAACACTGAAGCTTTCTTT. Protein product: CASGGTPNTEAFF.

The CDR3: CASSLMVPRTSGNEQFF. In DNA form, the CDR3 reads TGCGCCAGCAGCTTGATGGTCCCGCGGACCAGCGGGAATGAGCAGTTCTTC. V is TRBV5-1 and J is TRBJ2-1; TRBD2 is a possible D gene (6 bases). This CDR3 has 17 residues. The germline CDR1 and CDR2 sequences are SGHRS and YFSETQ. The ends were cut back, 1 base at V and 7 bases at J, with 21 bases in the middle.

V is TRBV5-6 and J is TRBJ1-1, with D perhaps TRBD1 (6 bases). Looked up from germline, CDR1 is SGHDT and CDR2 is YYEEEE. This CDR3 has 12 amino acids. The V end was cut by 7 bases, the J end by 3 bases, with 10 bases between. The CDR3 is CASRKGDTEAFF. The CDR3 DNA reads TGTGCCAGCCGGAAGGGGGACACTGAAGCTTTCTTT.

The chain has TRBV28 and TRBJ2-2; 8 nucleotides agree with TRBD2. In germline, CDR1 is MDHEN, CDR2 SYDVKM. Trimming cost V 2 bases and J 8 bases; bases outside gene matches: 7. The CDR3 is made up of 15 amino acids. The CDR3 DNA sequence: TGTGCCAGCAGTTTACGGGGGGGTCTAAGTGGGGAGCTGTTTTTT. Protein: CASSLRGGLSGELFF.

This rearrangement joins TRBV2 to TRBJ2-7; 7 bases line up with TRBD1. The V and J ends lost 11 bases and 3 bases, in that order; junction bases with no gene match: 13. The CDR3 extends over 14 amino acids. The germline gives CDR1 SNHLY, CDR2 FYNNEI. This chain's CDR3 is CAVLEGDRVYEQYF. The DNA of the CDR3 is TGTGCCGTCCTAGAAGGGGACAGAGTCTACGAGCAGTACTTC.

This chain joins TRBV15 and TRBJ1-4; TRBD1 matches at 11 bases. CDR3 length: 15 amino acids. V lost 1 base, J lost 5 bases, and 0 bases stayed unmatched. Germline V CDR1 and CDR2: LNHNV, YYDKDF (reference sequence). DNA for the CDR3: TGTGCCACCAGCAGAGGGACAGGGGGCAATGAAAAACTGTTTTTT. Protein sequence: CATSRGTGGNEKLFF.

The genes are TRBV28 and TRBJ1-1; D possibly corresponds to TRBD1 (5 bases). The CDR3 totals 14 residues. Trimming removed 2 bases from V and 3 bases from J, with 10 bases in between. From germline, CDR1 is MDHEN and CDR2 SYDVKM. Here the CDR3 DNA reads TGTGCCAGCAGTTTAACAACCAGGGACACTGAAGCTTTCTTT. Translation: CASSLTTRDTEAFF. The variable domain in full, completed from reference TRBV28 and TRBJ1-1, reads DVKVTQSSRYLVKRTGEKVFLECVQDMDHENMFWYRQDPGLGLRLIYFSYDVKMKEKGDIPEGYSVSREKKERFSLILESASTNQTSMYLCASSLTTRDTEAFFGQGTRLTVV.

The genes are TRBV28 and TRBJ1-3; the D is unclear. V was pared by 5 bases and J by 8 bases, with 7 bases between. Germline V gives CDR1 MDHEN, CDR2 SYDVKM. The CDR3 covers 11 residues. CDR3 protein: CASSRSYTIYF. CDR3 coding DNA: TGTGCCAGCAGTCGGAGCTACACCATATATTTT. Variable domain in full (rest from reference TRBV28 and TRBJ1-3): DVKVTQSSRYLVKRTGEKVFLECVQDMDHENMFWYRQDPGLGLRLIYFSYDVKMKEKGDIPEGYSVSREKKERFSLILESASTNQTSMYLCASSRSYTIYFGEGSWLTVV.

This rearrangement joins TRBV11-2 to TRBJ2-2; D remains ambiguous. The CDR3 has 13 residues. Trimming pared 1 base from V and 6 bases from J, leaving 6 bases between. The germline V gene encodes CDR1 SGHAT and CDR2 FQNNGV. The chain's CDR3 is CASSLVAAGELFF. CDR3 coding DNA: TGTGCCAGCAGCTTAGTGGCAGCCGGGGAGCTGTTTTTT.

The rearrangement uses TRBV6-6 and TRBJ2-2; D may be TRBD2 (7 bases). The CDR3 runs 14 residues. V lost 7 bases and J 3 bases, leaving 12 bases between the germline ends. Germline CDR1 is MNHNY and CDR2 is SVGAGI (reference sequence). The CDR3 region has the DNA TGTGCCAGCATTCTGGGGGGGCACACCGGGGAGCTGTTTTTT. Amino acid sequence: CASILGGHTGELFF.

The chain couples TRBV13 to TRBJ2-7; 15 bases map to TRBD2. The CDR3 is 15 residues long. CDR1 PRHDT and CDR2 FYEKMQ come from the germline V gene (reference sequence). The V segment lost 6 bases and the J segment 5 bases; nucleotides outside the gene matches: 5. CDR3 coding DNA: TGTGCCAGCAGACTCGGACTAGCGGGAGGGAACGAGCAGTACTTC. It encodes CASRLGLAGGNEQYF.

V usage is TRBV6-6 and J usage is TRBJ2-2; D might be TRBD1 (6 bases). Germline V gene data show CDR1 as MNHNY and CDR2 as SVGAGI (reference sequence). There are 15 residues in the CDR3. The V gene lost 4 bases and the J gene lost 3 bases, with 12 bases spanning the gap. The CDR3 loop reads CASSLVSGDTGELFF. In nucleotides, the CDR3 is TGTGCCAGCAGTTTGGTGTCAGGGGACACCGGGGAGCTGTTTTTT.

This clone was seen a single time. The chain has TRBV7-9 and TRBJ1-1, with 7 bases matching TRBD1. The CDR3 consists of 12 residues. The trim removed 5 bases at V and 6 bases at J, leaving 3 bases unmatched. Germline values: CDR1 SEHNR, CDR2 FQNEAQ (reference sequence). For the CDR3, the DNA is TGTGCCAGCAGCCCGGGGACAGCTGAAGCTTTCTTT. This encodes CASSPGTAEAFF.

This sequence joins TRBV29-1 and TRBJ2-1; tentatively, D is TRBD2 (6 bases). V lost 7 bases and J 6 bases, leaving 13 bases between the germline ends. Germline V gene lookup returns CDR1 SQVTM and CDR2 ANQGSEA. The CDR3 runs 12 residues. The CDR3 loop is CSAGLPSNEQFF. The CDR3 nucleotides are TGCAGCGCGGGACTCCCTAGCAATGAGCAGTTCTTC.

The rearrangement links TRBV28 to TRBJ1-2, with TRBD1 matching over 9 bases. Germline-derived CDR1 and CDR2 are MDHEN and SYDVKM. With 5 bases clipped from V and 0 bases from J, the junction kept 10 bases outside the gene matches. CDR3 length: 17 amino acids. CDR3 nucleotides: TGTGCCAGCAGTATGCCAGGGACAGGGTCGGCTAACTATGGCTACACCTTC. This gives the protein CASSMPGTGSANYGYTF.

The chain joins TRBV27 to TRBJ2-7, with D possibly being TRBD2 (7 bases). This CDR3 contains 13 residues. The V end lost 7 bases, the J end lost 1 base, and 11 bases lay between the germline ends. The germline V gene has CDR1 MNHEY and CDR2 SMNVEV (reference sequence). CDR3 in DNA: TGTGCCAGCACGGGGGGCTTATCCTACGAGCAGTACTTC. It codes for CASTGGLSYEQYF.

This clone was detected only once. The CDR3 sequence: CASSSGTGGPYEQYF. DNA for the CDR3: TGTGCCAGCAGTTCGGGGACAGGTGGACCCTACGAGCAGTACTTC. The rearrangement uses TRBV6-1 and TRBJ2-7, with 8 bases that match TRBD1. V lost 5 bases and J lost 2; bases outside the gene matches: 8. The CDR3 spans 15 residues. The germline V gene encodes CDR1 MNHNS and CDR2 SASEGT.

The chain combines TRBV29-1 with TRBJ2-7; 10 nucleotides line up with TRBD2. This CDR3 is built from 13 residues. V trimming: 4 bases; J trimming: 5 bases; junction bases outside the gene matches: 5. Germline V gene data show CDR1 as SQVTM and CDR2 as ANQGSEA. This CDR3 is CSVGVGLADEQYF. The CDR3 DNA is TGCAGCGTTGGAGTTGGACTAGCGGACGAGCAGTACTTC.

The J gene is TRBJ2-7, the V gene TRBV5-1; 15 bases are shared with TRBD2. Losses at the gene ends were 1 base for V and 5 bases for J; bases not matched to a gene: 4. There are 16 residues in the CDR3. The germline gives CDR1 SGHRS, CDR2 YFSETQ. The CDR3 is CASSLRTSGGAHEQYF. In DNA, the CDR3 is TGCGCCAGCAGCTTGCGGACTAGCGGGGGGGCCCACGAGCAGTACTTC.

V usage is TRBV2 and J usage is TRBJ1-2, with a possible D match to TRBD1 (6 bases). CDR3 size: 13 residues. Germline CDR1 reads SNHLY; CDR2 reads FYNNEI. Trimming stripped 6 bases from V and 8 bases from J, with 16 bases between. CDR3 residues: CASSQGSSGGYTF. The CDR3 DNA reads as TGTGCCAGCAGCCAGGGGAGCTCGGGGGGCTACACCTTC.

This clone was detected once. J is TRBJ2-1 and V is TRBV19; TRBD2 matches 9 bases. CDR3 length: 16 amino acids. The trim removed 5 bases at V and 4 bases at J, leaving 9 bases unmatched. The V gene's germline CDR1 is LNHDA and CDR2 SQIVND (reference sequence). CDR3: CASSSSGTSLYNEQFF. In DNA, the CDR3 is TGTGCCAGTAGTTCCTCCGGGACTAGCCTATACAATGAGCAGTTCTTC.

The gene calls are TRBV9 and TRBJ2-7; D may be TRBD1 (6 bases). Germline V lookup: CDR1 SGDLS, CDR2 YYNGEE. The CDR3 sequence is 14 residues long. The germline V and J ends were trimmed by 0 bases and 4 bases, with 11 bases remaining between them. The CDR3 bases are TGTGCCAGCAGCGTAGAACAGGGAAGTTACGAGCAGTACTTC. Translating gives CASSVEQGSYEQYF.

This clone was counted a few times. This chain connects TRBV2 to TRBJ1-3; tentatively, D is TRBD1 (5 bases). Germline V gene lookup returns CDR1 SNHLY and CDR2 FYNNEI. This CDR3 has 16 amino acids. Deletions cut 8 bases from V and 0 bases from J, with 17 bases between. The CDR3 loop reads CASGKAGPHSGNTIYF. CDR3 nucleotides: TGTGCCAGCGGTAAGGCGGGACCGCACTCTGGAAACACCATATATTTT.

The chain employs TRBV19 and TRBJ2-5; D not resolved. The CDR3 sequence is 14 residues long. CDR1 is LNHDA and CDR2 is SQIVND in the germline V gene (reference sequence). The V end lost 1 base, the J end lost 4 bases, and 10 bases lay between the germline ends. The CDR3 coding sequence is TGTGCCAGTAGTATAGTGGGCAACTCAGAGACCCAGTACTTC. Translating gives CASSIVGNSETQYF.

The chain is built from TRBV25-1 and TRBJ1-6; D is perhaps TRBD1 (5 bases). This CDR3 is built from 16 residues. V lost 6 bases to trimming and J lost 7 bases, with 19 bases between them. Germline CDR1 and CDR2: MGHDK and SYGVNS. CDR3 sequence reads: CASRETGGKGNSPLHF. The CDR3 DNA follows: TGTGCCAGCAGGGAGACCGGGGGGAAGGGAAATTCACCCCTCCACTTT.

The chain combines TRBV14 with TRBJ2-5; perhaps TRBD2 as D (6 bases). With the DNA end fitting TRBJ2-7 better, the J assignment may be wrong. This CDR3 has 12 residues. CDR1 SGHDN and CDR2 FVKESK come from the germline V gene. CDR3 amino acids: CASSQVRGEQYF. The CDR3 DNA follows: TGTGCCAGCAGCCAAGTGCGGGGCGAGCAGTACTTC.

A few counts support this clone. The V gene is TRBV10-3, the J gene TRBJ2-7, with TRBD1 matching over 7 bases. Germline CDR1 ENHRY, CDR2 SYGVKD. There are 13 residues in the CDR3. The J segment lost 0 bases and the V segment lost 4 bases, leaving 0 bases of the junction unmatched. The CDR3 reads CAISGDSSYEQYF. In DNA form, the CDR3 reads TGTGCCATCAGTGGGGACAGCTCCTACGAGCAGTACTTC.

The rearrangement links TRBV19 to TRBJ1-4; 9 bases align to TRBD1. The CDR3 has 13 amino acids. Germline values: CDR1 LNHDA, CDR2 SQIVND (reference sequence). With V trimmed by 10 bases and J by 4 bases, 4 bases remained unmatched. CDR3 sequence reads: CATQDRGNEKLFF. CDR3 in DNA: TGTGCCACCCAGGACAGGGGTAATGAAAAACTGTTTTTT.

J is TRBJ1-1 and V is TRBV7-9; 7 bases are a match to TRBD1. This CDR3 is 17 amino acids long. Germline CDR1 and CDR2: SEHNR and FQNEAQ (reference sequence). The junction had 12 bases not matched to a gene; V was cut back by 5 bases and J by 0 bases. As DNA, the CDR3 is TGTGCCAGCAGCCCCAGACCGGGACAGAATTTGAACACTGAAGCTTTCTTT. It encodes CASSPRPGQNLNTEAFF.